Presented here are 3 T cell receptor beta chains from one specimen sequenced in a study of T cell responses to AZD1222 COVID-19 vaccine. Here immunoSEQ multiplex PCR was the method, and the copy in TCRdb shows in-frame clones only, minus some. The top ten hold 4% to 5.5% of the sample, which has 90,000 to 120,000 clones, 75% to 90% seen once. Sequenced here: peripheral blood, sampled on day 0 of AZD1222 vaccination. All receptors come from an adult in good health.

CDR3 in DNA: TGTGCCAGCTCACCACGGGCAGGGGGCCTTGAAAAACTGTTTTTT. It yields the protein CASSPRAGGLEKLFF. J is TRBJ1-4 and V is TRBV18; 8 bases align to TRBD1. CDR3 length equals 15 residues. Trimming cost V 1 base and J 7 bases; bases outside gene matches: 5. CDR1 is KGHSH and CDR2 is LQKENI in the germline V gene.

The chain couples TRBV10-3 to TRBJ1-2; weak D call: TRBD1 (5 bases). Trimming pared 4 bases from V and 3 bases from J, leaving 12 bases between. Germline CDR1 reads ENHRY; CDR2 reads SYGVKD. The CDR3 spans 14 residues. In DNA form, the CDR3 reads TGTGCCATCAGTGCACAGGTGCTGGACTATGGCTACACCTTC. It is translated as CAISAQVLDYGYTF.

CDR3: CASSLARHLGGTYEQYF. In DNA, the CDR3 is TGTGCCAGCAGCTTAGCCAGGCACCTCGGGGGGACCTACGAGCAGTACTTC. The chain is built from TRBV7-2 and TRBJ2-7; 7 bases match TRBD2. Unmatched junction bases numbered 10, after V lost 0 bases and J lost 2 bases. The CDR3 runs to 17 residues. The V gene's germline CDR1 is SGHTA and CDR2 FQGNSA.